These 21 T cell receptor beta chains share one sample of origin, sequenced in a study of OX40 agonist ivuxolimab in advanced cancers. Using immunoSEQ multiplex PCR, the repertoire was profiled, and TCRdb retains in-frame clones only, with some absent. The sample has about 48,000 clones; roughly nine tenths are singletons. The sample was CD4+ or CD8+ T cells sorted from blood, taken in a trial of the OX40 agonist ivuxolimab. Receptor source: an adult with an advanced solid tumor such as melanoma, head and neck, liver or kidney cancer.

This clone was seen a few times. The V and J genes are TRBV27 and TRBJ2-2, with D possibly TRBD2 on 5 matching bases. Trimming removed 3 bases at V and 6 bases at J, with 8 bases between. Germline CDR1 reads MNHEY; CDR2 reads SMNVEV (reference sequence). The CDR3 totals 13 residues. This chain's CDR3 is CASSFAGPGELFF. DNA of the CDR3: TGTGCCAGCAGTTTTGCGGGCCCCGGGGAGCTGTTTTTT.

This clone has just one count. In DNA form, the CDR3 reads TGTGCCAGCAGCCAAGAGATAGAAAAGGGGGCTTGGGAGCAGTACGTC. Translated: CASSQEIEKGAWEQYV. The chain carries TRBV14 and TRBJ2-7; TRBD1 aligns across 7 bases. The CDR3 is 16 residues long. From germline, CDR1 is SGHDN and CDR2 FVKESK. With 0 bases clipped from V and 7 bases from J, the junction kept 12 bases outside the gene matches.

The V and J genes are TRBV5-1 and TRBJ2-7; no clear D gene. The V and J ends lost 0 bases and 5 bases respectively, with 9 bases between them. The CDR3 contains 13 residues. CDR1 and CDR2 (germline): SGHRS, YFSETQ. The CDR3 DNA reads TGCGCCAGCAGCTTGGCCTATTTCAACGAGCAGTACTTC. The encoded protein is CASSLAYFNEQYF.

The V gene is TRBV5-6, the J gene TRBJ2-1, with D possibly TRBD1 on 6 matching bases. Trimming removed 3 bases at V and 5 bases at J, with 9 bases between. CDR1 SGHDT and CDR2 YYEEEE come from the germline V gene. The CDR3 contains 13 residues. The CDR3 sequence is CASSSQGHNEQFF. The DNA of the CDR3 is TGTGCCAGCAGCTCACAGGGCCACAATGAGCAGTTCTTC. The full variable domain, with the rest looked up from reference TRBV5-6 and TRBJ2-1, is DAGVTQSPTHLIKTRGQQVTLRCSPKSGHDTVSWYQQALGQGPQFIFQYYEEEERQRGNFPDRFSGHQFPNYSSELNVNALLLGDSALYLCASSSQGHNEQFFGPGTRLTVL.

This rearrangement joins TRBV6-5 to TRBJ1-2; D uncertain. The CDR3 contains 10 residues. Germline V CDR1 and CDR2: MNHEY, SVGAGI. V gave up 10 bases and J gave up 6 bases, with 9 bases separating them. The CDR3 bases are TGTGCCACCCTATGGGATGGCTACACCTTC. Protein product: CATLWDGYTF.

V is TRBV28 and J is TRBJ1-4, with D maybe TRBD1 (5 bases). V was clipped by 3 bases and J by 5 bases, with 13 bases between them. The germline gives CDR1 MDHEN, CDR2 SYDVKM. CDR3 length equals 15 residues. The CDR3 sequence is CASSFTQGPNEKLFF. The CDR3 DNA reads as TGTGCCAGCAGTTTTACCCAGGGCCCGAATGAAAAACTGTTTTTT.

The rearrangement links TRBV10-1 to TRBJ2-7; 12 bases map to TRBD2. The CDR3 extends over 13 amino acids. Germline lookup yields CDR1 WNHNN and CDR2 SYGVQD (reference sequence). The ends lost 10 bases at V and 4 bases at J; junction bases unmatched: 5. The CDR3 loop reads CANGLAGQYEQYV. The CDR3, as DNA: TGCGCCAACGGACTAGCGGGGCAATACGAGCAGTACGTC.

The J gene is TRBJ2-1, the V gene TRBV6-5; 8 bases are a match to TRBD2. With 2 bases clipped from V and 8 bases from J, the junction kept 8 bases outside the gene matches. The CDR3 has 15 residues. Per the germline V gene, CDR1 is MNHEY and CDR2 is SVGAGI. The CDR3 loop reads CASSYLREEIDEQFF. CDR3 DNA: TGTGCCAGCAGTTACCTGCGGGAGGAGATTGATGAGCAGTTCTTC.

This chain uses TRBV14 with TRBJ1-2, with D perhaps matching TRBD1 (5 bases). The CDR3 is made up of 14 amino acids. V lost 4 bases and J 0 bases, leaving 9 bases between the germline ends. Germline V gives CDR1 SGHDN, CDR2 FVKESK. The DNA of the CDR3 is TGTGCCAGCAGCCCGGGGCATCCTAACTATGGCTACACCTTC. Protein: CASSPGHPNYGYTF.

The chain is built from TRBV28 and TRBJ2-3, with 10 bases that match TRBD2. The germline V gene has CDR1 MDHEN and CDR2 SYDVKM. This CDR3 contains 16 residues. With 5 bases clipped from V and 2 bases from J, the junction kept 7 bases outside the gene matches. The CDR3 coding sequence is TGTGCCAGCAGTCTTGGACTAGCGGTAAACACAGATACGCAGTATTTT. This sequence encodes CASSLGLAVNTDTQYF.

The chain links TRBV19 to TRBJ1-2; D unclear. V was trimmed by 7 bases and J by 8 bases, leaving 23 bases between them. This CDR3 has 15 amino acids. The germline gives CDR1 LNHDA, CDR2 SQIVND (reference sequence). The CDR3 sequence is CASTPTGRSEGGYTF. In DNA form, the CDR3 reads TGTGCCAGTACCCCTACTGGGCGGTCAGAGGGAGGCTACACCTTC.

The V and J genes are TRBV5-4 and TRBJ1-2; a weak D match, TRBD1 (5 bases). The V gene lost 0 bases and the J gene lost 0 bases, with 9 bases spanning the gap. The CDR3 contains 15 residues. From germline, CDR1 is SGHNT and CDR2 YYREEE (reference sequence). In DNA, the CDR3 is TGTGCCAGCAGCTTGGAGGGGAAAGCTAACTATGGCTACACCTTC. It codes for CASSLEGKANYGYTF. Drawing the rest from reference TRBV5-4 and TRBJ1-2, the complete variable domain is ETGVTQSPTHLIKTRGQQVTLRCSSQSGHNTVSWYQQALGQGPQFIFQYYREEENGRGNFPPRFSGLQFPNYSSELNVNALELDDSALYLCASSLEGKANYGYTFGSGTRLTVV.

CDR3: CASSPEGSYEQYV. For the CDR3, the DNA is TGTGCCAGCAGCCCCGAAGGGTCCTACGAGCAGTACGTC. The chain couples TRBV7-9 to TRBJ2-7, with D unclear. Germline V lookup: CDR1 SEHNR, CDR2 FQNEAQ (reference sequence). This CDR3 region has 13 residues. V was trimmed by 5 bases and J by 1 base, leaving 9 bases between them.

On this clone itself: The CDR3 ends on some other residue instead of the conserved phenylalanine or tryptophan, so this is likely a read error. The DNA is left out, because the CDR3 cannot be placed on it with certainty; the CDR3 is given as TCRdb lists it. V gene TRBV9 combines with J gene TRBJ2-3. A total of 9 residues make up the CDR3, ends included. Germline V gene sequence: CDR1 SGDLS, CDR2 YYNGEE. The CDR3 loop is CASSDGTRV.

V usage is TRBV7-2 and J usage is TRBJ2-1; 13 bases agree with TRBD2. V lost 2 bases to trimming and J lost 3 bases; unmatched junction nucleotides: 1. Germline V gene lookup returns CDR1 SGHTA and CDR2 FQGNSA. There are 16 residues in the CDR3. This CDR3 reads CASSLRTSGGYNEQFF. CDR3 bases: TGTGCCAGCAGCTTAAGGACTAGCGGGGGCTACAATGAGCAGTTCTTC.

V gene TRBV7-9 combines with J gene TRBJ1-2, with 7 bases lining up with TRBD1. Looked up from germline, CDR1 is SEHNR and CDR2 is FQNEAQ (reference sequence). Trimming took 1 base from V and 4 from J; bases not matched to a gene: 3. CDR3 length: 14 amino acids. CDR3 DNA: TGTGCCAGCAGCTTAGGTGACAGGGTCTATGGCTACACCTTC. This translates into CASSLGDRVYGYTF. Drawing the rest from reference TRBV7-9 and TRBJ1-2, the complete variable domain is DTGVSQNPRHKITKRGQNVTFRCDPISEHNRLYWYRQTLGQGPEFLTYFQNEAQLEKSRLLSDRFSAERPKGSFSTLEIQRTEQGDSAMYLCASSLGDRVYGYTFGSGTRLTVV.

This CDR3 reads CSTSLGSSGYEQYF. The CDR3 DNA is TGCAGCACCTCCCTAGGGTCTAGCGGCTACGAGCAGTACTTC. V is TRBV29-1 and J is TRBJ2-7; 7 nucleotides align to TRBD2. The germline V gene has CDR1 SQVTM and CDR2 ANQGSEA. V lost 8 bases and J lost 3; bases outside the gene matches: 13. This CDR3 spans 14 amino acids.

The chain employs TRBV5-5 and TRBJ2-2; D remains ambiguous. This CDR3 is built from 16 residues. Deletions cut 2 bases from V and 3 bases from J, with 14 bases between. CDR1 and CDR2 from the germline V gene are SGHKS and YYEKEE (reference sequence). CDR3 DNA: TGTGCCAGCAGCTTCCGCCAAGCTCCCTACACCGGGGAGCTGTTTTTT. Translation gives CASSFRQAPYTGELFF.

The DNA of the CDR3 is TGTGCCAGCAGTTTTTCCTCAGACAGCCACTATGGCTACACCTTC. Translating it yields CASSFSSDSHYGYTF. The genes are TRBV27 and TRBJ1-2, with D perhaps matching TRBD1 (5 bases). V gave up 3 bases and J gave up 3 bases, with 14 bases separating them. In germline, CDR1 is MNHEY, CDR2 SMNVEV (reference sequence). The CDR3 has 15 residues.

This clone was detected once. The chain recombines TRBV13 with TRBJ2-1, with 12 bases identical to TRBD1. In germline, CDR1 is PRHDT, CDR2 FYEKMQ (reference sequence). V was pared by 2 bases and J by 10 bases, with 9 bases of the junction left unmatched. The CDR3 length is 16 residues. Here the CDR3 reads CASSLRGTGGKVEQFF. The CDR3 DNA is TGTGCCAGCAGCTTAAGGGGGACAGGGGGCAAGGTAGAGCAGTTCTTC.

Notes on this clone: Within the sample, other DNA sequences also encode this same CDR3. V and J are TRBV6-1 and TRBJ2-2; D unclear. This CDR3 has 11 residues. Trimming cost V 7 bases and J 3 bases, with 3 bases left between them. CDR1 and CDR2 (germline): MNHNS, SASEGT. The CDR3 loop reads CASTYTGELFF. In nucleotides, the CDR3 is TGTGCCAGCACATACACCGGGGAGCTGTTTTTT.